The 8 T cell receptor beta chains presented below share a single source sample, sequenced in a study of T cell responses to AZD1222 COVID-19 vaccine (dated by TCRdb to the early 2020s). Library generation was performed with the immunoSEQ multiplex PCR assay. TCRdb provides this immuneACCESS table in a form limited to in-frame rearrangements. Some clones are lacking; in checked studies, under half of them reflect an unresolved V gene, and why the rest are absent is not known. The sample data list around 96,000 clones, and about 89% of these were observed just once. The leading ten clones occupy approximately 10% of the sample. The time point label here, explained by the study, means: about 28 days (+/-7) after the second vaccine dose. The sequencing here drew on peripheral blood, taken 28 days after the second AZD1222 dose. The receptors derive from an adult who received the AZD1222 COVID-19 vaccine.

The chain links TRBV6-2 or TRBV6-3 to TRBJ1-1; D gene ambiguous. The CDR3 spans 14 residues. Trimming pared 2 bases from V and 2 bases from J, leaving 9 bases between. CDR1 is MNHEY, CDR2 SVGEGT, per germline. CDR3 DNA sequence: TGTGCCAGCAGTTACCGTACGACAAACACTGAAGCTTTCTTT. Translating it yields CASSYRTTNTEAFF.

V and J are TRBV7-3 and TRBJ2-1; D uncertain. CDR3 length: 13 residues. Trimming took 4 bases from V and 6 from J, leaving 10 bases between them. Germline V gene lookup returns CDR1 SGHTA and CDR2 FQGTGA. The CDR3 coding sequence is TGTGCCAGCAGCTCCGGAATGGGCAATGAGCAGTTCTTC. It yields the protein CASSSGMGNEQFF.

V usage is TRBV2 and J usage is TRBJ1-1, with 8 bases that match TRBD1. Trimming removed 6 bases from V and 4 bases from J; junction bases left unmatched: 13. This CDR3 has 16 residues. CDR1 and CDR2 (germline): SNHLY, FYNNEI. The CDR3 DNA reads as TGTGCCAGCAGCCCTCACCTGGCAGGGGGCGGCACTGAAGCTTTCTTT. Its protein product is CASSPHLAGGGTEAFF.

This chain connects TRBV28 to TRBJ2-4, with 7 bases identical to TRBD1. In germline, CDR1 is MDHEN, CDR2 SYDVKM. The length of the CDR3 is 17 residues. V gave up 5 bases and J gave up 0 bases; unmatched junction bases: 10. The CDR3 reads CASSPPPGQVAKNIQYF. The CDR3 coding sequence is TGTGCCAGCAGTCCCCCCCCCGGACAGGTAGCCAAAAACATTCAGTACTTC.

This clone appeared once. The chain employs TRBV12-3 or TRBV12-4 and TRBJ1-1; D unclear. V dropped 3 bases and J dropped 11 bases, with 10 bases sitting between them. This CDR3 region has 11 residues. Written as DNA, the CDR3 is TGTGCCAGCAGTTTTAGTCGGGAGGCTTTCTTT. Residues: CASSFSREAFF.

This rearrangement joins TRBV9 to TRBJ1-1; D unresolved. The V gene's germline CDR1 is SGDLS and CDR2 YYNGEE. Trimming shortened V by 0 bases and J by 2 bases, and 11 bases separated the two germline ends. The CDR3 contains 15 residues. The CDR3 region is CASSVAPNRNTEAFF. Written as DNA, the CDR3 is TGTGCCAGCAGCGTAGCCCCCAACAGAAACACTGAAGCTTTCTTT.

The rearrangement links TRBV28 to TRBJ1-1, with a tentative D call TRBD1 (5 bases). Germline V gene sequence: CDR1 MDHEN, CDR2 SYDVKM. CDR3 size: 15 residues. Trimming stripped 8 bases from V and 0 bases from J, with 16 bases between. The CDR3 region has the DNA TGTGCCAGCCTTAGGGGCACTGGAATGAACACTGAAGCTTTCTTT. Protein: CASLRGTGMNTEAFF.

This sequence joins TRBV6-2 or TRBV6-3 and TRBJ2-7; 7 bases are a match to TRBD1. The CDR3 runs to 18 residues. Germline V lookup: CDR1 MNHEY, CDR2 SVGEGT. J was trimmed by 3 bases and V by 0 bases; bases with no gene match: 14. Written as DNA, the CDR3 is TGTGCCAGCAGTTACTCTACCTCCGGACAGGTCAGGAACTACGAGCAGTACTTC. It yields the protein CASSYSTSGQVRNYEQYF.